This T cell receptor (beta chain) was identified during a study of CD8 T cells in ankylosing spondylitis. Whole-study results and caveats: In peripheral blood, disease-linked CD8+ clones occurred at relatively low frequencies. Blood of patients with ankylosing spondylitis appeared to be characterized by a TCR beta motif of several highly homologous variants. There was reportedly significant enrichment of clones that were disease-linked in matched ankylosing spondylitis synovial fluid.

As regards this clonotype: Its specificity is unknown.

Looked up from germline, CDR1 is LNHDA and CDR2 is SQIVND (reference sequence). V lost 9 bases and J lost 4, with 14 bases in between. The CDR3 is made up of 13 amino acids. For TCR beta, libraries came from quantitative 5'-RACE with molecular barcodes. Each CDR3 protein is one row after TCRdb ran MiXCR on the 5' RACE reads. The sample yields under 300,000 distinct CDR3 sequences, approximately 12% seen once. This sequence originates from a male donor with ankylosing spondylitis or in good health (not recorded which). This chain joins TRBV19 and TRBJ2-3; D gene ambiguous. The sequenced sample was blood, either unsorted or a sorted T cell fraction (not recorded which). CDR3 protein: CASRSRVADTQYF. DNA of the CDR3: TGTGCCAGCCGCAGTCGGGTCGCAGATACGCAGTATTTT.